These 17 T cell receptor beta chains share one sample of origin, sequenced in a study of early T cells in non-severe SARS-CoV-2 infection (dated by TCRdb to the early 2020s). The library was built by means of 5' RACE. For sequencing, a NextSeq 500 was employed. TCRdb applied fastp at Q25 and MiXCR to the public reads, then kept only in-frame beta chains. Records with the same CDR3 protein are collapsed into one entry carrying the most frequent genes and DNA. Counted in this sample were tens of thousands of distinct CDR3 sequences; 8.5% to 10% of them appeared once. The ten largest account for roughly 13% of the sample. The material sequenced was whole blood. The origin of the receptors is an adult who was a healthcare worker with PCR-confirmed SARS-CoV-2 infection or an uninfected control (not recorded which).

This clonotype was seen repeatedly, ten times or more. The chain uses TRBV6-5 and TRBJ2-7; weak D call: TRBD1 (5 bases). Germline-derived CDR1 and CDR2 are MNHEY and SVGAGI. Trimming cost V 5 bases and J 3 bases, with 11 bases left between them. The CDR3 covers 13 residues. CDR3 region: CASSKTEDYEQYF. DNA for the CDR3: TGTGCCAGCAGTAAGACAGAAGACTACGAGCAGTACTTC.

The genes are TRBV19 and TRBJ2-1, with a tentative D call TRBD2 (5 bases). V was pared by 5 bases and J by 2 bases, with 13 bases between. From germline, CDR1 is LNHDA and CDR2 SQIVND (reference sequence). This CDR3 spans 15 amino acids. This CDR3 reads CASSAKGEPYNEQFF. For the CDR3, the DNA is TGTGCCAGTAGTGCCAAGGGAGAACCCTACAATGAGCAGTTCTTC. Together with reference TRBV19 and TRBJ2-1, the CDR3 gives the full variable domain: DGGITQSPKYLFRKEGQNVTLSCEQNLNHDAMYWYRQDPGQGLRLIYYSQIVNDFQKGDIAEGYSVSREKKESFPLTVTSAQKNPTAFYLCASSAKGEPYNEQFFGPGTRLTVL.

V usage is TRBV19 and J usage is TRBJ1-2; 9 bases match TRBD1. The V and J ends lost 7 bases and 4 bases, in that order; junction bases with no gene match: 10. CDR3 length: 15 residues. Germline lookup yields CDR1 LNHDA and CDR2 SQIVND (reference sequence). The DNA of the CDR3 is TGTGCCAGTACCTTACAGGGGGCACCCCTCTATGGCTACACCTTC. This sequence encodes CASTLQGAPLYGYTF.

This clonotype showed up many times. The CDR3 sequence is CATQASLGDTQYF. The CDR3 DNA follows: TGTGCCACCCAGGCCAGCTTGGGAGATACGCAGTATTTT. V is TRBV6-2 or TRBV6-3 and J is TRBJ2-3; D not certain. Between the trimmed V and J ends, which lost 10 bases and 5 bases, there was a span of 16 bases. There are 13 residues in the CDR3. Germline CDR1 MNHEY, CDR2 SVGEGT.

This clonotype came up many times. The V and J genes are TRBV4-1 and TRBJ1-2; D may be TRBD1 (6 bases). Trimming took off 0 bases at V and 7 bases at J, with 15 bases between the two ends. The CDR3 has 15 amino acids. Germline V lookup: CDR1 MGHRA, CDR2 YSYEKL. The CDR3 loop reads CASSQERWGRGGYTF. The CDR3 DNA is TGCGCCAGCAGCCAAGAGCGCTGGGGGCGGGGTGGCTACACCTTC.

This clonotype was seen ten or more times. J is TRBJ2-7 and V is TRBV20-1; D is unresolved. Germline V gene sequence: CDR1 DFQATT, CDR2 SNEGSKA (reference sequence). V dropped 2 bases and J dropped 0 bases, with 8 bases sitting between them. CDR3 length: 13 residues. The CDR3 region has the DNA TGCAGTGCTAGACTCGAAGGCTCCTACGAGCAGTACTTC. Translating gives CSARLEGSYEQYF.

This clonotype was found many times. V is TRBV6-2 or TRBV6-3 and J is TRBJ2-1; 11 positions agree with TRBD2. J was trimmed by 4 bases and V by 9 bases; bases with no gene match: 2. Germline V CDR1 and CDR2: MNHEY, SVGEGT. The CDR3 spans 13 residues. CDR3 sequence reads: CASLAGGYNEQFF. CDR3 nucleotides: TGTGCCAGTTTAGCGGGGGGGTACAATGAGCAGTTCTTC.

The chain links TRBV2 to TRBJ2-5; D gene unclear. V was clipped by 5 bases and J by 3 bases, with 7 bases between them. The CDR3 spans 12 residues. Germline V gene lookup returns CDR1 SNHLY and CDR2 FYNNEI. The chain's CDR3 is CASSLQEETQYF. The CDR3 bases are TGTGCCAGCAGTCTTCAGGAAGAGACCCAGTACTTC.

The J gene is TRBJ1-1, the V gene TRBV5-1, with D uncertain. Looked up from germline, CDR1 is SGHRS and CDR2 is YFSETQ. The CDR3 sequence is 13 residues long. V was clipped by 2 bases and J by 8 bases, with 13 bases between them. CDR3 sequence reads: CASSFPDTKEAFF. CDR3 nucleotide sequence: TGCGCCAGCAGCTTCCCCGACACCAAAGAAGCTTTCTTT.

This clonotype counts as medium-sized (0.01 to 0.1%). The CDR3 DNA is TGCAGCGTTGAAGATCTCTTGGACAATGAGCAGTTCTTC. Its translation: CSVEDLLDNEQFF. The chain recombines TRBV29-1 with TRBJ2-1; no firm D call. The V end lost 0 bases, the J end lost 5 bases, and 8 bases lay between the germline ends. The CDR3 loop spans 13 amino acids. Germline V gene data show CDR1 as SQVTM and CDR2 as ANQGSEA.

The chain combines TRBV29-1 with TRBJ2-4, with D perhaps TRBD1 (5 bases). CDR1 and CDR2 from the germline V gene are SQVTM and ANQGSEA. The CDR3 loop spans 12 amino acids. The germline V and J ends were trimmed by 7 bases and 6 bases, with 13 bases remaining between them. CDR3 residues: CSAAVQGNIQYF. As DNA, the CDR3 is TGCAGCGCCGCGGTCCAGGGAAACATTCAGTACTTC.

By share, this clonotype ranks as medium-sized (0.01 to 0.1%). The V call is TRBV7-3, the J call TRBJ2-2; 10 nucleotides match TRBD1. Germline V gene sequence: CDR1 SGHTA, CDR2 FQGTGA. V gave up 3 bases and J gave up 6 bases; unmatched junction bases: 10. This CDR3 region has 17 residues. The CDR3 DNA is TGTGCCAGCAGCTTGGCCGGGACAGGGGAAGGGCCCGGGGAGCTGTTTTTT. It yields the protein CASSLAGTGEGPGELFF.

This clonotype was found a few times. The CDR3 is CASSPSRSGEQYF. In DNA form, the CDR3 reads TGTGCCAGCAGCCCCTCCCGGAGTGGGGAGCAGTACTTC. This rearrangement joins TRBV7-2 to TRBJ2-7; D gene uncertain. From germline, CDR1 is SGHTA and CDR2 FQGNSA. Trimming shortened V by 5 bases and J by 7 bases, and 15 bases separated the two germline ends. This CDR3 comprises 13 residues.

This clonotype has at least ten counts. This chain joins TRBV7-2 and TRBJ2-5; tentative D call: TRBD1 (6 bases). Between the trimmed V and J ends, which lost 5 bases and 4 bases, there was a span of 17 bases. The CDR3 is made up of 15 amino acids. Germline values: CDR1 SGHTA, CDR2 FQGNSA. This CDR3 reads CASSRSSDSRETQYF. DNA of the CDR3: TGTGCCAGCAGCCGGTCTTCGGACAGTAGAGAGACCCAGTACTTC.

At least ten counts were recorded for this clonotype. The genes are TRBV12-3 or TRBV12-4 and TRBJ1-3; 8 bases are shared with TRBD1. V lost 5 bases, J lost 5 bases, and 8 bases stayed unmatched. This CDR3 comprises 15 residues. As DNA, the CDR3 is TGTGCCAGCAGTCCCACAGGGGGTGGTAGAAACACCATATATTTT. Translated: CASSPTGGGRNTIYF.

The J gene is TRBJ2-3, the V gene TRBV29-1; TRBD2 might be the D (5 bases). CDR1 and CDR2 from the germline V gene are SQVTM and ANQGSEA. This CDR3 has 11 residues. The V and J ends lost 6 bases and 2 bases respectively, with 6 bases between them. The CDR3 DNA reads as TGCAGCGTCGGGGTCACAGATACGCAGTATTTT. Protein sequence: CSVGVTDTQYF.

The V gene is TRBV12-3 or TRBV12-4, the J gene TRBJ2-3; D may be TRBD2 (5 bases). The CDR3 length is 13 residues. V lost 4 bases to trimming and J lost 4 bases, with 9 bases between them. The CDR3 is CASSSRGSDTQYF. CDR3 DNA: TGTGCCAGCAGTTCCCGAGGGTCAGATACGCAGTATTTT.